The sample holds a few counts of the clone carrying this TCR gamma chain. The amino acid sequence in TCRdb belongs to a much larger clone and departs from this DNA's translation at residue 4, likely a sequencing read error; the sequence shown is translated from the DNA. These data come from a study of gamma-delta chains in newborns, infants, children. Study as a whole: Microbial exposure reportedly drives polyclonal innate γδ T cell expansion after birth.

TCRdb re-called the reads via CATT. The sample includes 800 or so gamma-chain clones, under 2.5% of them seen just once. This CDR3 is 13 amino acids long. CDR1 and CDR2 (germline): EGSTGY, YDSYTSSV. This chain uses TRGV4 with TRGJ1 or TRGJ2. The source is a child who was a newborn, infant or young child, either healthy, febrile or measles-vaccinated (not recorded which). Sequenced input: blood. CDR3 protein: CATRDDHYYKKLF. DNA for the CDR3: TGTGCCACCCGGGACGATCATTATTATAAGAAACTCTTT.